A selection of T cell receptor beta chains follows, all from one sample in a study of blood T cell repertoires in COVID-19. Clones were sequenced by immunoSEQ multiplex PCR, and TCRdb holds only the in-frame ones, with some missing. The sample holds some 210,000 clones, 81% seen once. Sequencing input: PBMCs or T cells enriched from blood (not recorded which). These receptors were taken from a woman aged 45-60 years with acute COVID-19. Each CDR3 is given with its conserved first and last residue. The order of the fields is clone size, V gene, J gene, CDR3 length, D gene, CDR3 protein, CDR3 DNA. The D gene is left open where the match is weak. Not all rows give a size; the values are once, few, many and, for expanded clones, a class.

clone_size: NA
v_call: TRBV7-2
j_call: TRBJ2-5
cdr3_length: 19
d_call: TRBD2
cdr3_aa: CASSFQGGSGRAPQETQYF
cdr3_nt: TGTGCCAGCAGCTTTCAGGGGGGGAGCGGGAGGGCCCCTCAAGAGACCCAGTACTTC

clone_size: NA
v_call: TRBV3-1/TRBV3-2
j_call: TRBJ1-4
cdr3_length: 17
d_call: TRBD1
cdr3_aa: CASSPLDRGISNEKLFF
cdr3_nt: TGTGCCAGCAGCCCTTTAGACAGGGGAATCTCCAATGAAAAACTGTTTTTT

clone_size: NA
v_call: TRBV28
j_call: TRBJ1-4
cdr3_length: 13
d_call: TRBD1
cdr3_aa: CASFRTGNEKLFF
cdr3_nt: TGTGCCAGCTTTAGGACAGGGAACGAAAAACTGTTTTTT

clone_size: NA
v_call: TRBV7-9
j_call: TRBJ2-1
cdr3_length: 18
d_call: TRBD2
cdr3_aa: CASSLIQGLGSTYNEQFF
cdr3_nt: TGTGCCAGCAGCTTAATACAAGGACTAGGGTCTACCTACAATGAGCAGTTCTTC

clone_size: once
v_call: TRBV28
j_call: TRBJ1-4
cdr3_length: 16
d_call: NA
cdr3_aa: CASSPNRESTNEKLFF
cdr3_nt: TGTGCCAGCAGTCCAAACAGGGAGTCAACTAATGAAAAACTGTTTTTT

clone_size: NA
v_call: TRBV7-9
j_call: TRBJ2-7
cdr3_length: 14
d_call: NA
cdr3_aa: CASSLGQGGYEQYF
cdr3_nt: TGTGCCAGCAGCTTAGGGCAGGGAGGTTACGAGCAGTACTTC

clone_size: NA
v_call: TRBV5-8
j_call: TRBJ1-4
cdr3_length: 16
d_call: NA
cdr3_aa: CASSLRGYGANEKLFF
cdr3_nt: TGTGCCAGCAGCTTGAGGGGGTACGGAGCTAATGAAAAACTGTTTTTT

clone_size: few
v_call: TRBV18
j_call: TRBJ2-3
cdr3_length: 12
d_call: NA
cdr3_aa: CASSPFSDTQYF
cdr3_nt: TGTGCCAGCTCACCATTTAGCGATACGCAGTATTTT

clone_size: once
v_call: TRBV10-3
j_call: TRBJ2-7
cdr3_length: 16
d_call: TRBD1
cdr3_aa: CAISEQPTGGIDEQYF
cdr3_nt: TGTGCCATCAGTGAGCAACCGACAGGGGGTATAGACGAGCAGTACTTC

clone_size: NA
v_call: TRBV23-1
j_call: TRBJ2-1
cdr3_length: 14
d_call: TRBD1
cdr3_aa: CASSQLTGAYEQFF
cdr3_nt: TGCGCCAGCAGTCAACTGACAGGGGCGTATGAGCAGTTCTTC

clone_size: NA
v_call: TRBV9
j_call: TRBJ2-7
cdr3_length: 14
d_call: TRBD1
cdr3_aa: CASSVGGTAYEQYF
cdr3_nt: TGTGCCAGCAGCGTAGGAGGGACAGCCTACGAGCAGTACTTC

clone_size: NA
v_call: TRBV6-1
j_call: TRBJ1-1
cdr3_length: 15
d_call: TRBD1
cdr3_aa: CASSDLQGARTEAFF
cdr3_nt: TGTGCCAGCAGTGATTTACAGGGGGCGAGGACTGAAGCTTTCTTT

clone_size: NA
v_call: TRBV6-1
j_call: TRBJ1-1
cdr3_length: 14
d_call: NA
cdr3_aa: CASSDAGMNTEAFF
cdr3_nt: TGTGCCAGCAGTGACGCCGGGATGAACACTGAAGCTTTCTTT

clone_size: once
v_call: TRBV3-1/TRBV3-2
j_call: TRBJ2-7
cdr3_length: 12
d_call: NA
cdr3_aa: CASSPGENEQYF
cdr3_nt: TGTGCCAGCAGCCCGGGAGAAAACGAGCAGTACTTC

clone_size: NA
v_call: TRBV7-9
j_call: TRBJ2-5
cdr3_length: 14
d_call: NA
cdr3_aa: CASSLGQGLETQYF
cdr3_nt: TGTGCCAGCAGCTTAGGTCAGGGCTTAGAGACCCAGTACTTC

clone_size: NA
v_call: TRBV7-2
j_call: TRBJ1-5
cdr3_length: 16
d_call: NA
cdr3_aa: CASSLSTAQSNQPQHF
cdr3_nt: TGTGCCAGCAGCTTAAGTACAGCACAGAGCAATCAGCCCCAGCATTTT

clone_size: NA
v_call: TRBV6-5
j_call: TRBJ2-5
cdr3_length: 16
d_call: TRBD1
cdr3_aa: CASSYSRTGAGETQYF
cdr3_nt: TGTGCCAGCAGTTACTCTAGGACAGGGGCAGGGGAGACCCAGTACTTC

clone_size: NA
v_call: TRBV6-2/TRBV6-3
j_call: TRBJ1-5
cdr3_length: 12
d_call: NA
cdr3_aa: CASSFPNQPQHF
cdr3_nt: TGTGCCAGCAGTTTTCCGAATCAGCCCCAGCATTTT

clone_size: few
v_call: TRBV29-1
j_call: TRBJ2-7
cdr3_length: 14
d_call: TRBD2
cdr3_aa: CSVRTSGGAYEQYF
cdr3_nt: TGCAGCGTAAGGACTAGCGGGGGGGCATACGAGCAGTACTTC

clone_size: once
v_call: TRBV3-1/TRBV3-2
j_call: TRBJ1-3
cdr3_length: 15
d_call: TRBD1
cdr3_aa: CASSPWTGGENTIYF
cdr3_nt: TGTGCCAGCAGCCCGTGGACAGGGGGCGAAAACACCATATATTTT

clone_size: NA
v_call: TRBV4-2
j_call: TRBJ1-1
cdr3_length: 15
d_call: NA
cdr3_aa: CASSQEEGLNTEAFF
cdr3_nt: TGTGCCAGCAGCCAAGAAGAGGGTTTGAACACTGAAGCTTTCTTT

clone_size: NA
v_call: TRBV5-4
j_call: TRBJ2-7
cdr3_length: 16
d_call: TRBD1
cdr3_aa: CASSLTGQGDSYEQYF
cdr3_nt: TGTGCCAGCAGCTTGACGGGACAGGGGGACTCCTACGAGCAGTACTTC

clone_size: few
v_call: TRBV28
j_call: TRBJ1-2
cdr3_length: 13
d_call: TRBD1
cdr3_aa: CATGGQGIYGYTF
cdr3_nt: TGTGCCACTGGTGGACAGGGGATCTATGGCTACACCTTC

clone_size: NA
v_call: TRBV10-3
j_call: TRBJ1-1
cdr3_length: 14
d_call: TRBD1
cdr3_aa: CAISRQGANTEAFF
cdr3_nt: TGTGCCATCAGTAGACAGGGGGCGAACACTGAAGCTTTCTTT

clone_size: NA
v_call: TRBV6-5
j_call: TRBJ2-7
cdr3_length: 13
d_call: TRBD2
cdr3_aa: CASTLAGVGEQYF
cdr3_nt: TGTGCCAGCACCCTAGCGGGAGTTGGAGAGCAGTACTTC

clone_size: NA
v_call: TRBV18
j_call: TRBJ1-1
cdr3_length: 14
d_call: NA
cdr3_aa: CASSPSDISTEAFF
cdr3_nt: TGTGCCAGCTCACCTTCGGACATAAGCACTGAAGCTTTCTTT

clone_size: NA
v_call: TRBV2
j_call: TRBJ2-2
cdr3_length: 15
d_call: TRBD1
cdr3_aa: CASTADRGRGGELFF
cdr3_nt: TGTGCCAGCACTGCAGACAGGGGGCGTGGCGGGGAGCTGTTTTTT

clone_size: NA
v_call: TRBV7-2
j_call: TRBJ2-7
cdr3_length: 15
d_call: TRBD1
cdr3_aa: CASSPRQGYSYEQYF
cdr3_nt: TGTGCCAGCAGCCCCCGACAGGGGTACTCCTACGAGCAGTACTTC

clone_size: few
v_call: TRBV4-1
j_call: TRBJ2-2
cdr3_length: 16
d_call: TRBD1
cdr3_aa: CASRATGTGATGELFF
cdr3_nt: TGCGCCAGCAGGGCTACCGGGACAGGGGCCACCGGGGAGCTGTTTTTT

clone_size: NA
v_call: TRBV18
j_call: TRBJ2-3
cdr3_length: 15
d_call: NA
cdr3_aa: CASSHQVESTDTQYF
cdr3_nt: TGTGCCAGCTCTCACCAGGTGGAAAGCACAGATACGCAGTATTTT

clone_size: NA
v_call: TRBV29-1
j_call: TRBJ2-2
cdr3_length: 13
d_call: TRBD1
cdr3_aa: CSARHGQAGELFF
cdr3_nt: TGCAGCGCAAGACACGGACAGGCCGGGGAGCTGTTTTTT

clone_size: NA
v_call: TRBV2
j_call: TRBJ2-7
cdr3_length: 15
d_call: TRBD1
cdr3_aa: CASSPTGTGPYEQYF
cdr3_nt: TGTGCCAGCAGTCCCACCGGGACAGGGCCCTACGAGCAGTACTTC

clone_size: NA
v_call: TRBV7-3
j_call: TRBJ2-5
cdr3_length: 16
d_call: TRBD2
cdr3_aa: CASSLTPAGGGETQYF
cdr3_nt: TGTGCCAGCAGCTTAACGCCTGCGGGAGGGGGGGAGACCCAGTACTTC

clone_size: NA
v_call: TRBV27
j_call: TRBJ2-2
cdr3_length: 15
d_call: TRBD2
cdr3_aa: CASSRGDYNTGELFF
cdr3_nt: TGTGCCAGCAGTCGAGGGGACTACAACACCGGGGAGCTGTTTTTT

clone_size: NA
v_call: TRBV28
j_call: TRBJ1-2
cdr3_length: 12
d_call: NA
cdr3_aa: CATFSPSSSYTF
cdr3_nt: TGTGCCACCTTCTCCCCAAGTTCTAGCTACACCTTC

clone_size: NA
v_call: TRBV20-1
j_call: TRBJ2-7
cdr3_length: 10
d_call: NA
cdr3_aa: CSAAQIEQYF
cdr3_nt: TGCAGTGCTGCACAAATCGAGCAGTACTTC

clone_size: NA
v_call: TRBV11-2
j_call: TRBJ2-7
cdr3_length: 15
d_call: NA
cdr3_aa: CASSPSYGRSYEQYF
cdr3_nt: TGTGCCAGCAGCCCTAGCTACGGTCGCTCCTACGAGCAGTACTTC

clone_size: NA
v_call: TRBV28
j_call: TRBJ1-5
cdr3_length: 15
d_call: NA
cdr3_aa: CASSPIGTENQPQHF
cdr3_nt: TGTGCCAGCAGTCCAATAGGGACTGAGAATCAGCCCCAGCATTTT

clone_size: NA
v_call: TRBV18
j_call: TRBJ2-3
cdr3_length: 15
d_call: NA
cdr3_aa: CASSLTSTRTDTQYF
cdr3_nt: TGTGCCAGCTCACTAACTAGTACGCGAACAGATACGCAGTATTTT

clone_size: NA
v_call: TRBV4-1
j_call: TRBJ2-7
cdr3_length: 17
d_call: TRBD1
cdr3_aa: CASSRRAGQGGTYEQYF
cdr3_nt: TGCGCCAGCAGCCGGAGGGCGGGACAGGGGGGAACCTACGAGCAGTACTTC

clone_size: NA
v_call: TRBV7-9
j_call: TRBJ1-6
cdr3_length: 15
d_call: NA
cdr3_aa: CASSYVSSYNSPLHF
cdr3_nt: TGTGCCAGCAGCTATGTTAGCTCCTATAATTCACCCCTCCACTTT

clone_size: NA
v_call: TRBV28
j_call: TRBJ2-1
cdr3_length: 15
d_call: TRBD1
cdr3_aa: CATSPPGQGINEQFF
cdr3_nt: TGTGCCACCTCACCGCCGGGACAGGGCATAAATGAGCAGTTCTTC

clone_size: once
v_call: TRBV6-2/TRBV6-3
j_call: TRBJ2-7
cdr3_length: 16
d_call: TRBD2
cdr3_aa: CASSYVPGGAGDEQYF
cdr3_nt: TGTGCCAGCAGTTACGTCCCAGGCGGGGCGGGGGACGAGCAGTACTTC

clone_size: NA
v_call: TRBV19
j_call: TRBJ2-5
cdr3_length: 13
d_call: NA
cdr3_aa: CASKGDIQETQYF
cdr3_nt: TGTGCCAGTAAGGGGGACATCCAAGAGACCCAGTACTTC

clone_size: NA
v_call: TRBV25-1
j_call: TRBJ1-6
cdr3_length: 12
d_call: NA
cdr3_aa: CASNLYNSPLHF
cdr3_nt: TGTGCCAGCAATCTTTATAATTCACCCCTCCACTTT

clone_size: NA
v_call: TRBV28
j_call: TRBJ1-2
cdr3_length: 14
d_call: NA
cdr3_aa: CASSLAGGAGGYTF
cdr3_nt: TGTGCCAGCAGTTTAGCGGGGGGCGCAGGGGGCTACACCTTC

clone_size: NA
v_call: TRBV9
j_call: TRBJ2-7
cdr3_length: 14
d_call: NA
cdr3_aa: CASSVEDFSYEQYF
cdr3_nt: TGTGCCAGCAGCGTAGAGGACTTCTCCTACGAGCAGTACTTC

clone_size: few
v_call: TRBV28
j_call: TRBJ1-6
cdr3_length: 18
d_call: TRBD1
cdr3_aa: CASSPHIRDRGRGSPLHF
cdr3_nt: TGTGCCAGCAGTCCCCATATTCGGGACAGGGGGCGCGGATCACCCCTCCACTTT

clone_size: NA
v_call: TRBV7-8
j_call: TRBJ1-5
cdr3_length: 15
d_call: NA
cdr3_aa: CASSLGPGSNQPQHF
cdr3_nt: TGTGCCAGCAGCTTAGGACCGGGAAGCAATCAGCCCCAGCATTTT

clone_size: NA
v_call: TRBV4-1
j_call: TRBJ1-4
cdr3_length: 14
d_call: NA
cdr3_aa: CASSHSSGNEKLFF
cdr3_nt: TGCGCCAGCAGCCATTCCTCCGGGAATGAAAAACTGTTTTTT

clone_size: NA
v_call: TRBV28
j_call: TRBJ1-2
cdr3_length: 14
d_call: NA
cdr3_aa: CASRRSVGGYGYTF
cdr3_nt: TGTGCCAGCAGACGTTCCGTAGGCGGCTATGGCTACACCTTC

clone_size: NA
v_call: TRBV21-1
j_call: TRBJ1-5
cdr3_length: 20
d_call: NA
cdr3_aa: CASTPAGVYLGANSNQPQHF
cdr3_nt: TGTGCCAGCACCCCGGCCGGCGTGTATTTGGGGGCGAATAGCAATCAGCCCCAGCATTTT

clone_size: NA
v_call: TRBV19
j_call: TRBJ2-1
cdr3_length: 18
d_call: TRBD1
cdr3_aa: CASSRGQGVGAGYNEQFF
cdr3_nt: TGTGCCAGTAGTAGGGGACAGGGAGTGGGGGCTGGTTACAATGAGCAGTTCTTC

clone_size: NA
v_call: TRBV18
j_call: TRBJ2-1
cdr3_length: 16
d_call: TRBD2
cdr3_aa: CASSPQFSGGNNEQFF
cdr3_nt: TGTGCCAGCTCACCACAGTTTAGCGGGGGCAACAATGAGCAGTTCTTC

clone_size: NA
v_call: TRBV11-2
j_call: TRBJ2-7
cdr3_length: 15
d_call: NA
cdr3_aa: CASSFSGGSSYEQYF
cdr3_nt: TGTGCCAGCAGCTTTAGCGGAGGAAGCTCCTACGAGCAGTACTTC